This is a list of T cell receptor beta chains from one sample in a study of CD8 T cells in Susac syndrome. TCRdb analysed the immunoSEQ multiplex PCR reads with MiXCR anew, one entry per CDR3 protein. The repertoire consists of tens of thousands of distinct CDR3 sequences, with around nine tenths occurring once and the leading ten covering 0.15% to 0.2%. The sequencing sample was made of CD8+ T cells from PBMCs. The receptors shown here come from a human donor in good health. The CDR3 runs from the conserved cysteine through the conserved F or W. The order of the fields is clone size, V gene, J gene, D gene, CDR3 protein, CDR3 DNA. D genes are given only for firm matches. Size is stated for part of the rows, as once, few or many counts, or as a class when the clone is expanded.

>.|TRBV4-1|TRBJ2-5|.
CASSQVVKKETQYF
TGCGCCAGCAGCCAAGTGGTCAAGAAAGAGACCCAGTACTTC
>once|TRBV20-1|TRBJ2-3|TRBD2
CSARDPAGGTDTQYF
TGCAGTGCTAGAGATCCAGCGGGGGGCACAGATACGCAGTATTTT
>.|TRBV4-1|TRBJ1-5|TRBD1
CASSQEGTGINQPQHF
TGCGCCAGCAGCCAAGAGGGGACAGGGATCAATCAGCCCCAGCATTTT
>.|TRBV9|TRBJ1-1|.
CASSVGDNTEAFF
TGTGCCAGCAGCGTAGGTGATAACACTGAAGCTTTCTTT
>.|TRBV5-1|TRBJ2-3|.
CASSLLSDTQYF
TGCGCCAGCAGCTTGCTATCAGATACGCAGTATTTT
>.|TRBV5-4|TRBJ2-1|.
CASSFSEYYNEQFF
TGTGCCAGCAGCTTCTCGGAGTATTACAATGAGCAGTTCTTC
>.|TRBV13|TRBJ1-2|.
CASSLEVRGGYTF
TGTGCCAGCAGCTTAGAGGTCCGGGGTGGCTACACCTTC
>.|TRBV5-6|TRBJ1-1|.
CASSSLDSMNTEAFF
TGTGCCAGCAGCTCCCTGGACAGTATGAACACTGAAGCTTTCTTT
>.|TRBV20-1|TRBJ2-3|.
CSARPGDTQYF
TGCAGTGCTAGACCGGGAGATACGCAGTATTTT
>once|TRBV6-1|TRBJ1-6|TRBD1
CASSALGQDDYNSPLHF
TGTGCCAGCAGTGCGCTTGGACAGGACGACTATAATTCACCCCTCCACTTT
>once|TRBV9|TRBJ2-3|TRBD2
CASSVSSGGDTDTQYF
TGTGCCAGCAGCGTATCTAGCGGGGGGGATACAGATACGCAGTATTTT
>.|TRBV6-2/TRBV6-3|TRBJ1-5|TRBD1
CASSYLGQIWNQPQHF
TGTGCCAGCAGTTACCTGGGACAGATTTGGAATCAGCCCCAGCATTTT
>once|TRBV7-9|TRBJ1-6|.
CASSLEGNSPLHF
TGTGCCAGCAGCTTAGAGGGCAATTCACCCCTCCACTTT
>.|TRBV4-3|TRBJ2-1|TRBD2
CASSQAAGLAGPNEQFF
TGCGCCAGCAGCCAAGCCGCGGGACTAGCGGGACCAAATGAGCAGTTCTTC
>.|TRBV7-9|TRBJ2-6|.
CASSLARGTEDVLTF
TGTGCCAGCAGCTTAGCTAGAGGGACGGAGGACGTCCTGACTTTC
>.|TRBV28|TRBJ2-2|.
CASSLSRSQGSNTGELFF
TGTGCCAGCAGTTTATCACGGTCCCAGGGGTCGAACACCGGGGAGCTGTTTTTT
>.|TRBV30|TRBJ2-1|TRBD2
CACTVAGGHYNEQFF
TGTGCCTGCACTGTGGCGGGGGGCCATTACAATGAGCAGTTCTTC
>.|TRBV9|TRBJ2-1|TRBD2
CASSAPGRGAYNEQFF
TGTGCCAGCAGCGCCCCGGGGCGGGGGGCCTACAATGAGCAGTTCTTC
>.|TRBV7-8|TRBJ2-2|.
CASSFGFTGELFF
TGTGCCAGCAGCTTCGGATTCACCGGGGAGCTGTTTTTT
>.|TRBV28|TRBJ2-2|.
CASSFDTGELFF
TGTGCCAGCAGCTTCGATACCGGGGAGCTGTTTTTT
>.|TRBV10-3|TRBJ1-1|.
CASAQTTNTEAFF
TGTGCCAGCGCCCAAACTACGAACACTGAAGCTTTCTTT
>.|TRBV5-4|TRBJ2-1|TRBD1
CASREGTGYNEQFF
TGTGCCAGCAGGGAGGGGACAGGGTACAATGAGCAGTTCTTC
>.|TRBV12-3/TRBV12-4|TRBJ1-6|.
CAPLSRGPGPYNSPLHF
TGTGCCCCGCTCTCCCGGGGCCCCGGTCCCTATAATTCACCCCTCCACTTT
>.|TRBV7-3|TRBJ2-5|.
CASSFGGSETQYF
TGTGCCAGCAGCTTCGGAGGATCAGAGACCCAGTACTTC
>.|TRBV4-3|TRBJ2-7|.
CASSQDAQGTYEQYF
TGCGCCAGCAGCCAAGATGCACAGGGAACCTACGAGCAGTACTTC
>.|TRBV29-1|TRBJ2-7|.
CSVEDRFSGPESTYEQYF
TGCAGCGTTGAAGATAGGTTTTCAGGGCCTGAGTCGACCTACGAGCAGTACTTC
>.|TRBV12-5|TRBJ2-2|.
CASGLVRSNTGELFF
TGTGCTAGTGGTTTGGTAAGGTCGAACACCGGGGAGCTGTTTTTT
>.|TRBV2|TRBJ1-2|.
CAGGGSPGNYGYTF
TGTGCCGGTGGGGGGTCCCCGGGTAACTATGGCTACACCTTC
>.|TRBV4-1|TRBJ2-7|.
CASSLQPGQVNYEQYF
TGCGCCAGCAGCCTTCAGCCAGGGCAGGTCAACTACGAGCAGTACTTC
>.|TRBV4-1|TRBJ1-1|.
CASSHRTPKQTEAFF
TGCGCCAGCAGCCACCGGACACCGAAACAAACTGAAGCTTTCTTT
>once|TRBV10-2|TRBJ2-7|TRBD2
CASHPPRGDAYEQYF
TGCGCCAGCCACCCCCCCCGGGGGGATGCCTACGAGCAGTACTTC
>.|TRBV6-5|TRBJ1-2|.
CASRGRPGNYGYTF
TGTGCCAGCAGGGGACGACCGGGGAACTATGGCTACACCTTC
>.|TRBV25-1|TRBJ2-2|.
CASGEREHGELFF
TGTGCCAGCGGGGAAAGGGAGCACGGGGAGCTGTTTTTT
>.|TRBV6-5|TRBJ2-5|TRBD2
CASSFSGGPETQYF
TGTGCCAGCAGTTTTAGCGGGGGGCCGGAGACCCAGTACTTC
>.|TRBV12-3/TRBV12-4|TRBJ1-4|.
CASSFRGWGSAEKLFF
TGTGCCAGCAGTTTTCGGGGTTGGGGTAGTGCTGAAAAACTGTTTTTT
>.|TRBV4-1|TRBJ2-1|.
CATRGVESYNEQFF
TGCGCCACTAGGGGGGTTGAATCCTACAATGAGCAGTTCTTC
>.|TRBV18|TRBJ2-7|.
CASSRGDVSYEQYF
TGTGCCAGCTCACGAGGGGACGTCTCCTACGAGCAGTACTTC
>.|TRBV13|TRBJ1-1|.
CASSLWGGGTEAFF
TGTGCCAGCAGCTTATGGGGGGGCGGAACTGAAGCTTTCTTT
>once|TRBV12-3/TRBV12-4|TRBJ1-5|.
CASSLALRVDAPQHF
TGTGCCAGCAGTTTAGCGCTCAGGGTAGACGCGCCCCAGCATTTT
>.|TRBV5-6|TRBJ1-1|.
CASSSENTEAFF
TGTGCCAGCAGCTCAGAGAACACTGAAGCTTTCTTT
>.|TRBV4-3|TRBJ2-7|.
CASSSDTSSYEQYF
TGCGCCAGCAGCTCGGACACGTCATCCTACGAGCAGTACTTC